This entry lists 11 T cell receptor beta chains sequenced from one sample in a study of blood T cell repertoires in COVID-19 (dated by TCRdb to 2020 to 2021). Receptor amplification or capture employed the immunoSEQ multiplex PCR assay. TCRdb holds this immuneACCESS table with in-frame rearrangements only. Some clones are missing; in checked studies, unresolved V genes explain under half, and the rest has no known cause. Recorded for this sample are roughly 300,000 clones; around 85% of them occurred a single time. The ten biggest clones cover around 12% of the sample. Sequenced: peripheral blood. The source of these receptors is a woman in her 30s with COVID-19, enrolled during active disease.

The J gene is TRBJ1-6, the V gene TRBV21-1. TRBV21-1 is a documented pseudogene. The CDR3 has 16 amino acids. The CDR3 is CATIQIRESKNSPLHF. CDR3 sequence (DNA): TGTGCCACAATCCAGATCCGGGAATCGAAGAATTCACCCCTCCACTTT.

The rearrangement links TRBV4-1 to TRBJ1-1; D gene ambiguous. The germline CDR1 and CDR2 sequences are MGHRA and YSYEKL. The CDR3 is 16 residues long. Trimming took off 4 bases at V and 7 bases at J, with 22 bases between the two ends. The CDR3, as DNA: TGCGCCAGCAGCCTCATGCTTGGAGCGGAGCAGTTTGAAGCTTTCTTT. Encoded protein: CASSLMLGAEQFEAFF.

V usage is TRBV18 and J usage is TRBJ1-2; D possibly corresponds to TRBD1 (6 bases). From germline, CDR1 is KGHSH and CDR2 LQKENI. V was shortened by 0 bases and J by 5 bases, with 19 bases between the two germline ends. CDR3 length: 17 residues. The chain's CDR3 is CASSPPPLGAVEYGYTF. The CDR3 DNA reads TGTGCCAGCTCACCACCACCACTGGGGGCGGTCGAATATGGCTACACCTTC.

The genes are TRBV19 and TRBJ1-6; 10 positions agree with TRBD1. The germline V gene has CDR1 LNHDA and CDR2 SQIVND (reference sequence). The CDR3 totals 15 residues. V lost 5 bases, J lost 9 bases, and 7 bases stayed unmatched. CDR3 sequence: CASSVRQGAFSPLHF. In DNA form, the CDR3 reads TGTGCCAGTAGTGTGAGACAGGGGGCGTTTTCACCCCTCCACTTT.

The chain carries TRBV28 and TRBJ2-3; TRBD2 might be the D (6 bases). V was clipped by 5 bases and J by 6 bases, with 21 bases between them. The CDR3 loop spans 16 amino acids. The germline gives CDR1 MDHEN, CDR2 SYDVKM. CDR3 bases: TGTGCCAGCAGTCCGACGGACTATTTACTTCAGGATACGCAGTATTTT. The encoded protein is CASSPTDYLLQDTQYF. Based on the CDR3 plus reference TRBV28 and TRBJ2-3, the full variable domain is DVKVTQSSRYLVKRTGEKVFLECVQDMDHENMFWYRQDPGLGLRLIYFSYDVKMKEKGDIPEGYSVSREKKERFSLILESASTNQTSMYLCASSPTDYLLQDTQYFGPGTRLTVL.

This rearrangement joins TRBV4-2 to TRBJ2-7; 8 nucleotides line up with TRBD2. The CDR3 consists of 20 residues. With 2 bases clipped from V and 0 bases from J, the junction kept 18 bases outside the gene matches. Germline lookup yields CDR1 LGHNA and CDR2 YNFKEQ. The CDR3 region has the DNA TGTGCCAGCAGCCAATCACCCCTTTCGGGGGGGACTACGAGCTCCTACGAGCAGTACTTC. It translates to CASSQSPLSGGTTSSYEQYF.

The genes are TRBV19 and TRBJ1-1, with a possible D match to TRBD1 (6 bases). This CDR3 region has 14 residues. Germline CDR1 LNHDA, CDR2 SQIVND (reference sequence). Trimming shortened V by 7 bases and J by 4 bases, and 16 bases separated the two germline ends. The CDR3 DNA sequence: TGTGCCAGTACCATGGGGGGGCGCTTCACTGAAGCTTTCTTT. Its protein is CASTMGGRFTEAFF.

The gene calls are TRBV4-2 and TRBJ1-6, with 7 bases fitting TRBD1. Germline CDR1 LGHNA, CDR2 YNFKEQ. The CDR3 has 16 amino acids. V dropped 0 bases and J dropped 8; count of bases not matched to a gene: 7. Here the CDR3 reads CASSQERGQMDSPLHF. The CDR3 DNA sequence: TGTGCCAGCAGCCAAGAAAGGGGGCAAATGGATTCACCCCTCCACTTT.

The genes are TRBV7-8 and TRBJ2-5, with D possibly matching TRBD1 (6 bases). The CDR3 extends over 15 amino acids. Germline lookup yields CDR1 SGHVS and CDR2 FQNEAQ. V dropped 6 bases and J dropped 4 bases, with 18 bases sitting between them. Written as DNA, the CDR3 is TGTGCCAGCAGTCGTCAGGGTAGGGGGTCAGAGACCCAGTACTTC. As protein: CASSRQGRGSETQYF.

The V gene is TRBV27, the J gene TRBJ2-2; maybe TRBD2 (5 bases). Germline V CDR1 and CDR2: MNHEY, SMNVEV (reference sequence). CDR3 size: 16 residues. Trimming took off 7 bases at V and 5 bases at J, with 20 bases between the two ends. The CDR3 loop reads CASIGAGASSTGELFF. Written as DNA, the CDR3 is TGTGCCAGCATCGGCGCGGGCGCTAGCTCTACCGGGGAGCTGTTTTTT.

The CDR3 sequence: CASSYRQGAYSPLHF. CDR3 coding DNA: TGTGCCAGCAGTTACCGACAGGGAGCCTATTCACCCCTCCACTTT. The chain is built from TRBV6-5 and TRBJ1-6; 7 bases are shared with TRBD1. The CDR3 spans 15 residues. CDR1 MNHEY and CDR2 SVGAGI come from the germline V gene. V lost 2 bases to trimming and J lost 8 bases; unmatched junction nucleotides: 6.